The present entry profiles one TCR beta chain with its context. Its antigen is not identified. The data belong to a study of blood T cells in healthy people across ages. Turning to the study itself: Template switching picked up about one barcoded beta molecule for each two T cells. General study points: Strong correlation was found linking TCR beta diversity to naive T cell percentage.

V dropped 6 bases and J dropped 0; count of bases not matched to a gene: 6. The CDR3 is 15 amino acids. PCR was performed a second time for roughly 7 to 11 cycles using a sample-barcoded 5' primer and a J-beta primer mix. Each cDNA molecule carried a tag from a template-switch adaptor that contained 12 random nucleotides. CDR3-containing paired-end reads numbered at least 2.5 million in each sample. TCRdb passed the 5' RACE reads through MiXCR, listing each CDR3 protein once. The profile shows approximately 600,000 distinct CDR3 sequences, under 70% of them singletons. The chain has TRBV12-3 or TRBV12-4 and TRBJ2-3; 7 bases are a match to TRBD1. The receptor's source is a man aged 55 to 69 in good health. The sequenced material came from blood. The CDR3 region has the DNA TGTGCCAGCAGCCTGACAGGGATTAGCACAGATACGCAGTATTTT. Amino acids: CASSLTGISTDTQYF.